This T cell receptor (beta chain) was profiled in a study of early T cells in non-severe SARS-CoV-2 infection. In this sample, this clonotype turned up many times. The V and J ends lost 5 bases and 1 base respectively, with 11 bases between them. The CDR3 totals 14 residues. In the library, individual cDNA molecules carried attached unique molecular identifiers. TCRdb reprocessed the 5' RACE reads with MiXCR, giving one entry per CDR3 protein. This table has about 98,000 distinct CDR3 sequences, roughly 9.6% appearing once. The sample taken for sequencing was whole blood. This clonotype originated in an adult who was a healthcare worker with PCR-confirmed SARS-CoV-2 infection or an uninfected control (not recorded which). V usage is TRBV12-3 or TRBV12-4 and J usage is TRBJ2-5; the D is unclear. The CDR3 sequence is CASSTRPIQETQYF. The CDR3 region has the DNA TGTGCCAGCAGTACCCGCCCCATCCAAGAGACCCAGTACTTC.